The subject of this entry is one T cell receptor beta chain. The entry originates in a study of T cell changes during pregnancy in multiple sclerosis. Here immunoSEQ multiplex PCR was the method, and the copy in TCRdb shows in-frame clones only, minus some. The data contain some 60,000 clones, 75% to 90% of them seen just once; the ten biggest clones take up over 1.5%. V lost 2 bases and J lost 6, with 13 bases in between. Looked up from germline, CDR1 is MDHEN and CDR2 is SYDVKM. This CDR3 has 15 amino acids. The genes are TRBV28 and TRBJ2-2; no clear D gene. The starting material was peripheral blood, obtained after pregnancy. This sequence was found in a female donor with multiple sclerosis, enrolled in a pregnancy study. CDR3: CASSLTSRDPGELFF. CDR3 nucleotides: TGTGCCAGCAGTTTAACGTCTCGCGATCCCGGGGAGCTGTTTTTT.